This T cell receptor (beta chain) was identified during a study of T cell repertoires in cytomegalovirus infection. On the study more broadly: Recently described HLA-C-restricted plus well-studied HLA-B-restricted CMV epitopes were used. Indications came from public TCR beta signatures; they pointed to CMV infection and to a matching HLA type.

A word on this clonotype: Antigen specificity is unknown. Its ends do not fully match the called genes, so a read error is possible.

Study-wide results and limits: Within the response measured ex vivo, HLA-C-restricted CMV-specific TCR beta clonotypes were dominant.

The CDR3 runs to 14 residues. Germline V gene lookup returns CDR1 SGHRS and CDR2 YFSETQ. Each CDR3 protein is one row after TCRdb ran MiXCR on the reads. This table has about 920,000 distinct CDR3 sequences, 25% to 40% appearing once. The sample in question was cultured CD8+ T cells from PBMCs, obtained from culture after CMV antigen stimulation. The clonotype comes from a human donor in good health (CMV status not recorded). Some clones in this sample may be carry-over from other donors' samples. The chain employs TRBV5-1 and TRBJ2-7, with 10 positions matching TRBD1. CDR3 nucleotides: TGCGCCAGCAGCTGGACAGGGGGTGACTACGTGCAGTACTTC. Its protein is CASSWTGGDYVQYF.